One sample yielded the 30 T cell receptor beta chains listed below, sequenced in a study of T cell responses to AZD1222 COVID-19 vaccine listed by TCRdb under 2021. This specimen's time point label, interpreted: about 28 days (+/-7) after the second vaccine dose. Library preparation was by the immunoSEQ multiplex PCR assay. The table comes from immuneACCESS by way of TCRdb, which keeps in-frame sequences with V and J called. Part of the clones is missing from these tables; in studies checked, under half for an unresolved V gene and the rest for unknown reasons. For this sample there are about 180,000 clones; 85% to 95% appear just once. The ten largest clonotypes hold around 1.9% of the sample. The sample in question was peripheral blood, obtained 28 days after the second AZD1222 dose. The receptor source for this set is an adult who received the AZD1222 COVID-19 vaccine.

The chain links TRBV6-5 to TRBJ1-6; TRBD1 agrees at 9 bases. The trim removed 8 bases at V and 10 bases at J, leaving 3 bases unmatched. Germline V gene lookup returns CDR1 MNHEY and CDR2 SVGAGI. The CDR3 covers 12 residues. The CDR3 loop reads CASDTGGSPLHF. The CDR3 DNA reads as TGTGCCAGCGATACAGGGGGCTCACCCCTCCACTTT.

The V call is TRBV4-1, the J call TRBJ2-3; no clear D. Germline loops: CDR1 MGHRA, CDR2 YSYEKL. The V and J ends lost 1 base and 3 bases respectively, with 11 bases between them. The CDR3 sequence is 15 residues long. The CDR3 loop reads CASSQGPSRTDTQYF. The DNA for the CDR3 is TGCGCCAGCAGCCAAGGACCCTCTAGGACAGATACGCAGTATTTT.

This clone was seen a few times. V and J are TRBV28 and TRBJ2-7; D not resolved. There are 11 residues in the CDR3. From germline, CDR1 is MDHEN and CDR2 SYDVKM. V was trimmed by 6 bases and J by 6 bases, leaving 9 bases between them. The CDR3: CASRGLGEQYF. Written as DNA, the CDR3 is TGTGCCAGCAGGGGTCTAGGCGAGCAGTACTTC.

A word on this clone: Within the sample, other DNA sequences also encode this same CDR3. The chain employs TRBV7-3 and TRBJ2-3; D is undetermined. Trimming cost V 1 base and J 0 bases, with 5 bases left between them. The CDR3 is 14 residues long. Germline assignment: CDR1 SGHTA and CDR2 FQGTGA. CDR3 loop: CASSLMGSTDTQYF. DNA of the CDR3: TGTGCCAGCAGCTTAATGGGCAGCACAGATACGCAGTATTTT.

CDR3: CASSRGGQNYGYTF. As DNA, the CDR3 is TGTGCCAGCAGCCGGGGGGGACAGAACTATGGCTACACCTTC. The chain links TRBV5-8 to TRBJ1-2; 7 bases fit TRBD1. V dropped 4 bases and J dropped 2; count of bases not matched to a gene: 5. Germline V gene data show CDR1 as SGHTS and CDR2 as YDEGEE. CDR3 size: 14 residues.

This chain links TRBV27 with TRBJ1-1; D might be TRBD1 (6 bases). Germline V gene sequence: CDR1 MNHEY, CDR2 SMNVEV (reference sequence). The CDR3 runs 15 residues. V was clipped by 2 bases and J by 1 base, with 11 bases between them. For the CDR3, the DNA is TGTGCCAGCAGTTTAGGGGGACAAGGGAACACTGAAGCTTTCTTT. Translated, it gives CASSLGGQGNTEAFF.

The count of this clone is one. This chain connects TRBV29-1 to TRBJ2-5; no reliable D call. V lost 5 bases, J lost 2 bases, and 9 bases lay in between. The CDR3 totals 12 residues. Germline V lookup: CDR1 SQVTM, CDR2 ANQGSEA. CDR3: CSVLTPQETQYF. CDR3 sequence (DNA): TGCAGCGTTCTGACTCCGCAAGAGACCCAGTACTTC. The entire variable domain, with the rest obtained from reference TRBV29-1 and TRBJ2-5, is as follows: SAVISQKPSRDICQRGTSLTIQCQVDSQVTMMFWYRQQPGQSLTLIATANQGSEATYESGFVIDKFPISRPNLTFSTLTVSNMSPEDSSIYLCSVLTPQETQYFGPGTRLLVL.

This clone was seen more than once but under ten times. CDR3 residues: CASSYWTGRTDTQYF. The CDR3 DNA sequence: TGTGCCAGCAGTTACTGGACTGGCCGCACAGATACGCAGTATTTT. J is TRBJ2-3 and V is TRBV6-5, with TRBD2 as a possible D gene (5 bases). The CDR3 has 15 amino acids. Germline V gene lookup returns CDR1 MNHEY and CDR2 SVGAGI. V gave up 1 base and J gave up 1 base, with 9 bases separating them.

J is TRBJ2-7 and V is TRBV29-1, with 11 bases identical to TRBD2. The V gene's germline CDR1 is SQVTM and CDR2 ANQGSEA. This CDR3 comprises 14 residues. J was trimmed by 5 bases and V by 7 bases; bases with no gene match: 10. CDR3 nucleotide sequence: TGCAGCGGGATTAGCGGGAGGGCCGGCCACGAGCAGTACTTC. It codes for CSGISGRAGHEQYF.

V is TRBV3-1 (or the pseudogene TRBV3-2) and J is TRBJ2-7, with 9 bases lining up with TRBD1. CDR3 length: 14 amino acids. Trimming removed 4 bases from V and 2 bases from J; junction bases left unmatched: 3. The germline CDR1 and CDR2 sequences are LGHDT and YNNKEL (reference sequence). CDR3 sequence: CASSPGQGTYEQYF. The CDR3, as DNA: TGTGCCAGCAGCCCGGGACAGGGAACCTACGAGCAGTACTTC.

This clone was found once. This rearrangement joins TRBV27 to TRBJ1-2; D not resolved. Deletions cut 7 bases from V and 4 bases from J, with 16 bases between. This CDR3 is 14 amino acids long. Per germline, CDR1 MNHEY and CDR2 SMNVEV (reference sequence). The CDR3 here is CASISSTVSYGYTF. For the CDR3, the DNA is TGTGCCAGCATCTCCTCGACCGTCTCCTATGGCTACACCTTC.

J is TRBJ2-2 and V is TRBV9, with D perhaps assigned TRBD1 or TRBD2 (5 bases each). CDR1 and CDR2 (germline): SGDLS, YYNGEE. The CDR3 contains 16 residues. Trimming removed 0 bases at V and 1 base at J, with 10 bases between. The CDR3 DNA sequence: TGTGCCAGCAGCGTAGCCGGGGACCTGAACACCGGGGAGCTGTTTTTT. It is translated as CASSVAGDLNTGELFF.

The chain couples TRBV5-1 to TRBJ1-1, with a possible D match to TRBD1 (6 bases). There are 14 residues in the CDR3. Germline lookup yields CDR1 SGHRS and CDR2 YFSETQ. The V end lost 4 bases, the J end lost 5 bases, and 15 bases lay between the germline ends. The chain's CDR3 is CASSPPGEGTEAFF. CDR3 nucleotide sequence: TGCGCCAGCAGCCCTCCAGGGGAGGGTACTGAAGCTTTCTTT.

This rearrangement joins TRBV15 to TRBJ2-6; D possibly matches TRBD1 or TRBD2 (6 bases each). Germline V gene data show CDR1 as LNHNV and CDR2 as YYDKDF (reference sequence). V gave up 0 bases and J gave up 0 bases, with 18 bases separating them. CDR3 length: 20 amino acids. This chain's CDR3 is CATSRESTGRPPSGANVLTF. CDR3 in DNA: TGTGCCACCAGCAGAGAGTCTACAGGGAGGCCGCCCTCTGGGGCCAACGTCCTGACTTTC.

The gene calls are TRBV4-1 and TRBJ1-5; TRBD1 is a possible D gene (5 bases). Germline V gene sequence: CDR1 MGHRA, CDR2 YSYEKL. The CDR3 has 21 residues. Trimming stripped 4 bases from V and 2 bases from J, with 30 bases between. CDR3 residues: CASSRSLYPTTAGFGNQPQHF. CDR3 bases: TGCGCCAGCAGCCGAAGTCTTTACCCAACAACGGCAGGGTTTGGCAATCAGCCCCAGCATTTT.

This clone was detected only a few times. The chain is built from TRBV4-2 and TRBJ2-5, with D hard to call. The V end lost 4 bases, the J end lost 2 bases, and 20 bases lay between the germline ends. Germline values: CDR1 LGHNA, CDR2 YNFKEQ. This CDR3 comprises 17 residues. In nucleotides, the CDR3 is TGTGCCAGCAGCCGATTTTATAGTGTCCCCATACAAGAGACCCAGTACTTC. It encodes CASSRFYSVPIQETQYF.

This chain connects TRBV3-1 (or the pseudogene TRBV3-2) to TRBJ2-3, with 7 bases that match TRBD2. Germline V lookup: CDR1 LGHDT, CDR2 YNNKEL (reference sequence). The CDR3 totals 17 residues. J gave up 2 bases and V 6 bases, and 14 bases lay outside the gene matches. Here the CDR3 reads CASRLGPYRGDTDTQYF. For the CDR3, the DNA is TGTGCCAGCAGACTCGGGCCTTATCGGGGGGACACAGATACGCAGTATTTT.

The chain employs TRBV7-2 and TRBJ2-1, with TRBD2 as a possible D gene (7 bases). Deletions cut 4 bases from V and 9 bases from J, with 10 bases between. The CDR3 length is 12 residues. Per the germline V gene, CDR1 is SGHTA and CDR2 is FQGNSA. The DNA of the CDR3 is TGTGCCAGCAGCTCAAGGGGGGGTGAGCAGTTCTTC. It is translated as CASSSRGGEQFF.

V usage is TRBV4-3 and J usage is TRBJ1-1; tentatively, D is TRBD1 (5 bases). The CDR3 contains 13 residues. Trimming removed 0 bases from V and 7 bases from J, with 9 bases in between. The germline V gene encodes CDR1 LGHNA and CDR2 YSLEER. The CDR3 coding sequence is TGCGCCAGCAGCCAAGATGGGGGGGGTGAAGCTTTCTTT. It codes for CASSQDGGGEAFF.

This chain connects TRBV4-1 to TRBJ2-5; D perhaps matches TRBD1 (5 bases). Germline-derived CDR1 and CDR2 are MGHRA and YSYEKL. CDR3 length equals 15 residues. The V end lost 4 bases, the J end lost 2 bases, and 14 bases lay between the germline ends. The chain's CDR3 is CASSPRGSKQETQYF. The CDR3 DNA reads TGCGCCAGCAGCCCAAGGGGCAGCAAGCAAGAGACCCAGTACTTC.

The V and J genes are TRBV5-1 and TRBJ2-1; D call uncertain. Germline CDR1 and CDR2: SGHRS and YFSETQ. The V and J ends lost 7 bases and 7 bases respectively, with 15 bases between them. The CDR3 is 13 amino acids. The CDR3 coding sequence is TGCGCCAGCGGCCGCCCGGGCGGAAATGAGCAGTTCTTC. Residues: CASGRPGGNEQFF.

The V and J genes are TRBV20-1 and TRBJ1-1; no reliable D call. Trimming stripped 3 bases from V and 0 bases from J, with 11 bases between. This CDR3 is built from 14 residues. Germline CDR1 and CDR2: DFQATT and SNEGSKA (reference sequence). CDR3 sequence: CSASENYMNTEAFF. The CDR3 region has the DNA TGCAGTGCTAGTGAAAACTACATGAACACTGAAGCTTTCTTT.

The chain employs TRBV28 and TRBJ1-6; D unresolved. V lost 2 bases and J 7 bases, leaving 9 bases between the germline ends. CDR3 length equals 14 residues. Germline CDR1 MDHEN, CDR2 SYDVKM. The CDR3 DNA is TGTGCCAGCAGTTTAAACGGTGGGAATTCACCCCTCCACTTT. Protein sequence: CASSLNGGNSPLHF.

The chain is built from TRBV19 and TRBJ1-2; no firm D call. The CDR3 loop spans 15 amino acids. Per germline, CDR1 LNHDA and CDR2 SQIVND (reference sequence). The V end was cut by 0 bases, the J end by 8 bases, with 16 bases between. CDR3 protein: CASSIDSSWGGGYTF. CDR3 coding DNA: TGTGCCAGTAGTATAGATTCCTCTTGGGGTGGCGGCTACACCTTC.

The V call is TRBV24-1, the J call TRBJ1-2; D is ambiguous. Trimming left V 3 bases short and J 4 bases short, with 8 bases between. The CDR3 length is 13 residues. Germline assignment: CDR1 KGHDR and CDR2 SFDVKD. The CDR3 DNA sequence: TGTGCCACCAGTGATGCCGGAACCTATGGCTACACCTTC. This gives the protein CATSDAGTYGYTF.

The rearrangement links TRBV7-9 to TRBJ2-1; 9 positions match TRBD2. Germline values: CDR1 SEHNR, CDR2 FQNEAQ (reference sequence). CDR3 length: 14 amino acids. V dropped 1 base and J dropped 6; count of bases not matched to a gene: 1. The CDR3: CASSLGGLANEQFF. The CDR3 bases are TGTGCCAGCAGCTTAGGGGGACTAGCCAATGAGCAGTTCTTC.

The chain uses TRBV11-1 and TRBJ2-3, with D perhaps TRBD2 (5 bases). The CDR3 sequence is 14 residues long. Germline V lookup: CDR1 SGHAT, CDR2 FQDESV (reference sequence). The V end lost 5 bases, the J end lost 1 base, and 10 bases lay between the germline ends. The CDR3 region has the DNA TGTGCCAGCAGCAATACGGAGGGCACAGATACGCAGTATTTT. As protein: CASSNTEGTDTQYF.

For the CDR3, the DNA is TGTGCCAGCAGTTACGGTCAGGGGGGGGAGACCCAGTACTTC. Translation gives CASSYGQGGETQYF. The rearrangement joins TRBV6-5 to TRBJ2-5, with D perhaps assigned TRBD1 or TRBD2 (7 bases each). There are 14 residues in the CDR3. Germline CDR1 is MNHEY and CDR2 is SVGAGI. V lost 2 bases, J lost 5 bases, and 12 bases lay in between.

This clone was observed once. The chain combines TRBV12-3 or TRBV12-4 with TRBJ1-2; D gene ambiguous. Trimming took off 5 bases at V and 3 bases at J, with 10 bases between the two ends. The CDR3 sequence is 13 residues long. The CDR3 DNA follows: TGTGCCAGCAGTCCCGCAGGTTACTATGGCTACACCTTC. Protein product: CASSPAGYYGYTF.

The gene calls are TRBV19 and TRBJ1-2; possible D gene TRBD1, 6 bases. Germline V gene lookup returns CDR1 LNHDA and CDR2 SQIVND (reference sequence). The V end lost 4 bases, the J end lost 4 bases, and 16 bases lay between the germline ends. This CDR3 comprises 15 residues. CDR3 loop: CASSTGRGGFYGYTF. The CDR3 DNA follows: TGTGCCAGTAGTACTGGGAGAGGGGGATTCTATGGCTACACCTTC.